The TCR beta chain under discussion was sequenced for a study of control samples from healthy donors and cancer patients. Assay used: immunoSEQ multiplex PCR; TCRdb lists only in-frame clones, some missing. There are 75,000 to 100,000 clones in the sample; roughly 90% occur only once, and 4.5% to 7% lies in the top ten. The V and J ends lost 4 bases and 8 bases, in that order; junction bases with no gene match: 12. This CDR3 has 16 amino acids. Germline-derived CDR1 and CDR2 are SGHRS and YFSETQ. V is TRBV5-1 and J is TRBJ1-2; TRBD1 aligns across 12 bases. The clonotype was recovered from a man aged 50-59 years in good health. The material sequenced was blood. The CDR3 DNA reads TGCGCCAGCAGCACGACACCGGGACAGGGGGCGAACGGCTACACCTTC. Its protein product is CASSTTPGQGANGYTF.